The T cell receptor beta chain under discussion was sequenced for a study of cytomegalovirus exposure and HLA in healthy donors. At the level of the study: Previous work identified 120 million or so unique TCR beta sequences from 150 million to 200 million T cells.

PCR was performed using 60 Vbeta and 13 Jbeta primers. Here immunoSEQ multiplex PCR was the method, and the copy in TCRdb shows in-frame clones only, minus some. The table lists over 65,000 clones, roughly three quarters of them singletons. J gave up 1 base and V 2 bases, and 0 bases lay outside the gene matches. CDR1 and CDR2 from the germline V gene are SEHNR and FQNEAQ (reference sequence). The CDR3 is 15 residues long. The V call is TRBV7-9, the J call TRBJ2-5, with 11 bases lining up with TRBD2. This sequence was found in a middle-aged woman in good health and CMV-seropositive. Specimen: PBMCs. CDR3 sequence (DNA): TGTGCCAGCAGCTTACTAGCGGGGGGCCAAGAGACCCAGTACTTC. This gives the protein CASSLLAGGQETQYF.